This T cell receptor (beta chain) came from a study of cytomegalovirus exposure and HLA in healthy donors. Study-level results: Cytomegalovirus-associated TCR beta chains were listed, numbering roughly 150.

Although they were nominally healthy when sampled, donors likely had unrecorded immune exposures. Both 60 Vbeta primers and 13 Jbeta primers went into the PCR. Clones were sequenced by immunoSEQ multiplex PCR, and TCRdb holds only the in-frame ones, with some missing. The repertoire holds approximately 100,000 clones, with about 80% as singletons. About this clone itself: The target antigen is unknown.

The germline V and J ends were trimmed by 2 bases and 5 bases, with 14 bases remaining between them. From germline, CDR1 is SGDLS and CDR2 YYNGEE. This CDR3 is 15 amino acids long. Sequenced sample: PBMCs. The TCR sequence derives from a woman between 40 and 50 years old in good health and CMV-seronegative. The chain links TRBV9 to TRBJ2-1; no clear D gene. In DNA, the CDR3 is TGTGCCAGCAGCGTCTATCGATCGCATGACAATGAGCAGTTCTTC. It specifies CASSVYRSHDNEQFF.